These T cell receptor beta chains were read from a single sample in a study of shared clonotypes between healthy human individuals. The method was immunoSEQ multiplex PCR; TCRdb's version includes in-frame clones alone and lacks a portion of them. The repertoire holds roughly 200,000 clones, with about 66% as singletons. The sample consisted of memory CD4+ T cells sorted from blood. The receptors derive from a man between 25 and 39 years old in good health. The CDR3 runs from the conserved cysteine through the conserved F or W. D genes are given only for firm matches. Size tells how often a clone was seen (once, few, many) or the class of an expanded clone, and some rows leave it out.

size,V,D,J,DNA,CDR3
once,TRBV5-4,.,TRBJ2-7,TGTGCCAGCAGCTCGGCTAGGGGATCCCACGAGCAGTACTTC,CASSSARGSHEQYF
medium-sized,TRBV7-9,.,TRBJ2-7,TGTGCCAGCAGCTTAGCTGGCGTAGACTACGAGCAGTACTTC,CASSLAGVDYEQYF
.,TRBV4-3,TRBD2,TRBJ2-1,TGCGCCAGCAGCCAAGAAGCTAGCGGGAGGGCCCGTGAGCAGTTCTTC,CASSQEASGRAREQFF
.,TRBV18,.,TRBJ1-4,TGTGCCAGCTCACCTATGGTGGGGGACGAAAAACTGTTTTTT,CASSPMVGDEKLFF
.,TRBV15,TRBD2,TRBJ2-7,TGTGCCACCAGCCCGCTGACTAGCGGGAAGTACGAGCAGTACTTC,CATSPLTSGKYEQYF
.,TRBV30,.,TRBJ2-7,TGTGCCTGGGCCCCTGGCGTCTACGAGCAGTACTTC,CAWAPGVYEQYF
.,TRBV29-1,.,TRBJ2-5,TGCAGCGTTGAAGCGGGGGCCACGGAGACCCAGTACTTC,CSVEAGATETQYF
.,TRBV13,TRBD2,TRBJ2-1,TGTGCCAGCAGCTTAAGCCGACTAGCTGGCGGCAATGAGCAGTTCTTC,CASSLSRLAGGNEQFF
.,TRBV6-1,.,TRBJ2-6,TGTGCCAGCAGTGAAGGGAGGGCCGGGGCCAACGTCCTGACTTTC,CASSEGRAGANVLTF
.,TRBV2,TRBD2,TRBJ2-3,TGTGCCAGCAAAGGGACTAGTTCCGATACGCAGTATTTT,CASKGTSSDTQYF
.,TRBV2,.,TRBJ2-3,TGTGCCAGCAGTGAAGGGCCTCGCTACGACCCTAAGGGCACAGATACGCAGTATTTT,CASSEGPRYDPKGTDTQYF
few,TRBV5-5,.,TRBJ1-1,TGTGCCAGCAGCCATCAATCAGGGACCCACACTGAAGCTTTCTTT,CASSHQSGTHTEAFF
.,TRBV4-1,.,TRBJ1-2,TGCGCCAGCAGCCAAGACGACCGCGCAAACTATGGCTACACCTTC,CASSQDDRANYGYTF
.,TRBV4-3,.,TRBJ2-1,TGCGCCAGCAGCCAAGACTCATGGGCTTCTAGCGAAGGAGGTGAGCAGTTCTTC,CASSQDSWASSEGGEQFF
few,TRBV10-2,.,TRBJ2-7,TGCGCCAGCACCACGGACTTTTCCTACGAGCAGTACTTC,CASTTDFSYEQYF
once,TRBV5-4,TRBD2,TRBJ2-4,TGTGCCAGCAGCCACCCAGCTGGGGGGGGCATTCAGTACTTC,CASSHPAGGGIQYF
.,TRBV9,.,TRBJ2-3,TGTGCCAGCAACCGAGGAGCAGATACGCAGTATTTT,CASNRGADTQYF
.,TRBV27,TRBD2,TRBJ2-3,TGTGCCAGCAGAGCGGGGAAGCGCGGAGATACGCAGTATTTT,CASRAGKRGDTQYF
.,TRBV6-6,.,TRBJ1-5,TGTGCCAGCAGACGCACAGGGAATAGCAATCAGCCCCAGCATTTT,CASRRTGNSNQPQHF
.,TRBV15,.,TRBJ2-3,TGTGCCACCAGCAGAGATCGGCCAGTTGCAGATACGCAGTATTTT,CATSRDRPVADTQYF
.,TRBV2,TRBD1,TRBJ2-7,TGTGCCAGCAGCCGACAGGGGGTCGACGAGCAGTACTTC,CASSRQGVDEQYF
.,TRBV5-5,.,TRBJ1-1,TGTGCCAGCAGCTTGGGATGGGTGCCGAACACTGAAGCTTTCTTT,CASSLGWVPNTEAFF
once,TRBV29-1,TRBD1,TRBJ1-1,TGCAGCGTTTTAGGGGGCGGGTTCACTGAAGCTTTCTTT,CSVLGGGFTEAFF
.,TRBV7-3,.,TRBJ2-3,TGTGCCAGCAGCTTATCGGCACAATATACGCAGTATTTT,CASSLSAQYTQYF
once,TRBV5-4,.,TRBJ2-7,TGTGCCAGCAGCTTGGGCGACCAGATCCGCCACGAGCAGTACTTC,CASSLGDQIRHEQYF
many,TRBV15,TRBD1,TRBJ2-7,TGTGCCACGGGGACAGGGTCGCAGCAGTACTTC,CATGTGSQQYF
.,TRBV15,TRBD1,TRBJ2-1,TGTGCCACCAGCAGAGGACAGGGTCAAAGGCAAGTATATGAGCAGCTCTTC,CATSRGQGQRQVYEQLF
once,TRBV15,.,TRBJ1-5,TGTGCCACCAGCAGCAGGGTAAATCAGCCCCAGCATTTT,CATSSRVNQPQHF
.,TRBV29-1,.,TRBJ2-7,TGCAGCGTTGAAATAGCCTACGAGCAGTACTTC,CSVEIAYEQYF
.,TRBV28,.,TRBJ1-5,TGTGCCAGCAGTCCCCCATTGGGACGGGCTAGCAATCAGCCCCAGCATTTT,CASSPPLGRASNQPQHF
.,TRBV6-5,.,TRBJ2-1,TGTGCCAGCAGTTACTTAACAGGGAATGAGCAGTTCTTC,CASSYLTGNEQFF
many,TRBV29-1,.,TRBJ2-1,TGCAGCGTCAGGAACAATGAGCAGTTCTTC,CSVRNNEQFF
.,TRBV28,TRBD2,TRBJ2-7,TGTGCCAGCAGTTCCCTAGCGGGCCTCTCCTACGAGCAGTACTTC,CASSSLAGLSYEQYF
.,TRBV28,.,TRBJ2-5,TGTGCCAGCAGATCCCGGGGAAGAGAGACCCAGTACTTC,CASRSRGRETQYF
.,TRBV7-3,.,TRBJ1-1,TGTGCCAGCAGTGTGACGGTGAACACTGAAGCTTTCTTT,CASSVTVNTEAFF
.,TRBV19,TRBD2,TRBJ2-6,TGTGCCAGTAGTACATTAGCGGGAAAGTCTGGGGCCAACGTCCTGACTTTC,CASSTLAGKSGANVLTF
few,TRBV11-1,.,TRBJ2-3,TGTGCCAGCAGCTCGAAAGCGGGTGTTACGCAGTATTTT,CASSSKAGVTQYF
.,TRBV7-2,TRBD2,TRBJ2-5,TGTGCCAGCAGCTTAGCAGCGGGGGCTAAGGAGACCCAGTACTTC,CASSLAAGAKETQYF
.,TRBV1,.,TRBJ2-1,TGCACCAGCAGCCAAGAACGGCGGGAGGTTGCCTACAATGAGCAGTTCTTC,CTSSQERREVAYNEQFF
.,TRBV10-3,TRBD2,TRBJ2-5,TGTGCCATCAGGGGGACTAGCGGCCAAGAGACCCAGTACTTC,CAIRGTSGQETQYF
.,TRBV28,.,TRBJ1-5,TGTGCCAGCAGTTCCCCCGAGGGGGGCAGCAATCAGCCCCAGCATTTT,CASSSPEGGSNQPQHF
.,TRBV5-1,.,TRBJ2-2,TGCGCCAGCAGCTTGGACCCAATACCCAACACCGGGGAGCTGTTTTTT,CASSLDPIPNTGELFF
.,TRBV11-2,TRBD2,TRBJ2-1,TGTGCCAGCAGCTACAGACTAGCGGGAGATCCCGACAATGAGCAGTTCTTC,CASSYRLAGDPDNEQFF
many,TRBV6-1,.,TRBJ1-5,TGTGCCAGCAGTGAAGCGCCGGCCGATCAGCCCCAGCATTTT,CASSEAPADQPQHF
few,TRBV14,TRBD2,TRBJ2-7,TGTGCCAGCAGCCCTAAAAGACTAGCGGGTCACTACGAGCAGTACTTC,CASSPKRLAGHYEQYF
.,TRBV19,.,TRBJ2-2,TGTGCCAGTAACCCGACTTACCCCGGGAACACCGGGGAGCTGTTTTTT,CASNPTYPGNTGELFF
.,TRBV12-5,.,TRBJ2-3,TGTGCTAGTGGTTTGGTAGAAGATACGCAGTATTTT,CASGLVEDTQYF
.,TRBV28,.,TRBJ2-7,TGTGCCAGCAGTTTACACGGGATCCTCTACGAGCAGTACTTC,CASSLHGILYEQYF
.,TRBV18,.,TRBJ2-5,TGTGCCAGCTCACCATTGGGAGAGACCCAGTACTTC,CASSPLGETQYF
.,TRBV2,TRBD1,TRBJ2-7,TGTGCCAGCCGGGACAGGGGGCAGTCATACGAGCAGTACTTC,CASRDRGQSYEQYF
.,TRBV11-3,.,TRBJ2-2,TGTGCCAGCAGTACGGGTGGGCGGGGCACCGGGGAGCTGTTTTTT,CASSTGGRGTGELFF
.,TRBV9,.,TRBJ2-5,TGTGCCAGCAGCGTAGCCGGAAACCAACGGGGTAGAGAGACCCAGTACTTC,CASSVAGNQRGRETQYF